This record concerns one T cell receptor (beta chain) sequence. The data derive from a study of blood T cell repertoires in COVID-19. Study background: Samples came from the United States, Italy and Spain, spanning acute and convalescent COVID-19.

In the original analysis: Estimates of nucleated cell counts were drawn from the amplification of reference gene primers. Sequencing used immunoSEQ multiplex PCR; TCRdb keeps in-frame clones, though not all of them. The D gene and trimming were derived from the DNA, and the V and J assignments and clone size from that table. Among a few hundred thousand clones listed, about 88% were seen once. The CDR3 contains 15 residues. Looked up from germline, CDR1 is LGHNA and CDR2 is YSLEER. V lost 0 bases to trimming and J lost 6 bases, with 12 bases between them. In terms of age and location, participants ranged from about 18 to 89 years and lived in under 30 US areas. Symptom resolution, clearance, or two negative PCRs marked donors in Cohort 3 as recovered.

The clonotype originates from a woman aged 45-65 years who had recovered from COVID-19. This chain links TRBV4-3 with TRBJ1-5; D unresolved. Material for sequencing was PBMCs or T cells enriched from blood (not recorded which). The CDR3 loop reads CASSQDVPGSQPQHF. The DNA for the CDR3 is TGCGCCAGCAGCCAAGATGTACCCGGGAGTCAGCCCCAGCATTTT.